The sequence of this T cell receptor beta chain was determined in a study of graft-versus-host responses after intestinal transplantation. At the level of the study: Every one of the recipients received anti-thymocyte globulin induction and afterwards took tacrolimus and steroids for approximately three years.

The ends lost 5 bases at V and 0 bases at J; junction bases unmatched: 7. Germline lookup yields CDR1 SEHNR and CDR2 FQNEAQ (reference sequence). CDR3 length: 16 residues. In the case of this clone: Its antigen remains unidentified.

This table comes from immunoSEQ multiplex PCR, and its TCRdb copy is limited to in-frame clones, with some not included. The sample shows fewer than 90,000 clones, about 95% of them seen only once. V is TRBV7-9 and J is TRBJ2-1, with TRBD1 identical over 7 bases. This sequence was found in a human donor who was the organ donor for an intestinal transplant. The source material was unstimulated CD4+ T cells sorted from spleen or lymph node cells, sampled before transplant. The chain's CDR3 is CASSPDRSSSYNEQFF. CDR3 nucleotide sequence: TGTGCCAGCAGCCCGGACAGGTCGAGCTCCTACAATGAGCAGTTCTTC.